This TCR beta chain originates from a study of early T cells in non-severe SARS-CoV-2 infection. The overall study: Sequencing targeted bulk RNA from unsorted whole blood, leaving chains unpaired. The study's findings and limits: Matching against VDJdb likely underestimated virus-specific expansions, favoring anti-spike CD8.

With respect to this clonotype: Its antigen is not known.

Molecules of cDNA were individually given unique molecular identifiers that were attached to them. TCRdb analysed the 5' RACE reads with MiXCR anew, one entry per CDR3 protein. Altogether 65,000 to 80,000 distinct CDR3 sequences are present, 13% being singletons, with the ten largest covering nearly 6%. V shed 0 bases and J 0 bases; nucleotides not matched to a gene: 7. From germline, CDR1 is SGHTS and CDR2 YDEGEE. The CDR3 loop spans 18 amino acids. Sequenced material: whole blood. The clonotype was recovered from an adult who was a healthcare worker with PCR-confirmed SARS-CoV-2 infection or an uninfected control (not recorded which). The V and J genes are TRBV5-8 and TRBJ2-1; TRBD1 aligns across 9 bases. The CDR3 region has the DNA TGTGCCAGCAGCTTGGGGGGTTACAGGGGGCCCTCCTACAATGAGCAGTTCTTC. This codes for CASSLGGYRGPSYNEQFF.